One and the same sample provided the 23 T cell receptor beta chains below, sequenced in a study of blood T cell repertoires in COVID-19 (dated by TCRdb to the early 2020s). Receptor libraries were prepared by the immunoSEQ multiplex PCR assay. TCRdb obtained this table from immuneACCESS and retained in-frame rearrangements with V and J assigned. These tables miss some clones; where compared with another copy, unresolved V genes account for less than half of the shortfall, and the remainder is unexplained. Here the sample has about 47,000 clones; around four fifths occur a single time. The ten largest make up approximately 7.4% of the sample. Sequenced material: peripheral blood. The receptors come from a man in his 60s with active COVID-19.

The rearrangement uses TRBV7-8 and TRBJ2-7; D is unclear. Germline CDR1 and CDR2: SGHVS and FQNEAQ. Trimming pared 2 bases from V and 5 bases from J, leaving 16 bases between. The CDR3 has 15 residues. The CDR3 loop reads CASSLSPRQINEQYF. The CDR3 DNA reads as TGTGCCAGCAGCTTATCTCCGAGGCAGATTAACGAGCAGTACTTC.

V and J are TRBV5-6 and TRBJ1-4; no clear D gene. The V end lost 1 base, the J end lost 7 bases, and 17 bases lay between the germline ends. This CDR3 contains 16 residues. The V gene's germline CDR1 is SGHDT and CDR2 YYEEEE. The chain's CDR3 is CASSLSPRTGSEKLFF. The CDR3 DNA is TGTGCCAGCAGCTTGTCGCCCCGCACGGGGTCTGAAAAACTGTTTTTT. The full variable domain, completed using reference TRBV5-6 and TRBJ1-4, is DAGVTQSPTHLIKTRGQQVTLRCSPKSGHDTVSWYQQALGQGPQFIFQYYEEEERQRGNFPDRFSGHQFPNYSSELNVNALLLGDSALYLCASSLSPRTGSEKLFFGSGTQLSVL.

The chain has TRBV27 and TRBJ2-7, with 7 nucleotides matching TRBD2. Germline-derived CDR1 and CDR2 are MNHEY and SMNVEV (reference sequence). The V segment lost 5 bases and the J segment 6 bases; nucleotides outside the gene matches: 10. This CDR3 spans 14 amino acids. CDR3 loop: CASSPRMGGSEQYF. The CDR3 DNA reads TGTGCCAGCAGTCCTCGGATGGGAGGGAGCGAGCAGTACTTC.

The rearrangement links TRBV2 to TRBJ2-3; tentative D call: TRBD2 (6 bases). V lost 6 bases and J 5 bases, leaving 21 bases between the germline ends. CDR3 length: 16 amino acids. Germline V CDR1 and CDR2: SNHLY, FYNNEI. CDR3 loop: CASSRSPGLTRDTQYF. In nucleotides, the CDR3 is TGTGCCAGCAGCAGAAGCCCGGGACTCACTAGAGATACGCAGTATTTT.

The V call is TRBV27, the J call TRBJ2-4; D gene unclear. Trimming left V 0 bases short and J 3 bases short, with 9 bases between. Germline V gives CDR1 MNHEY, CDR2 SMNVEV (reference sequence). This CDR3 is 15 amino acids long. CDR3 loop: CASSLSEQDKNIQYF. The CDR3 DNA reads as TGTGCCAGCAGTTTATCGGAGCAAGACAAAAACATTCAGTACTTC.

CDR3 nucleotides: TGCGCCAGCAGCCAAGATATGTCCCCTACCGGGACAGGGTACTTCGGGCAGTACTTC. This translates into CASSQDMSPTGTGYFGQYF. This chain links TRBV4-1 with TRBJ2-7; 9 bases match TRBD1. CDR1 and CDR2 from the germline V gene are MGHRA and YSYEKL. The junction had 21 bases not matched to a gene; V was cut back by 0 bases and J by 9 bases. The CDR3 covers 19 residues.

The chain has TRBV18 and TRBJ2-3, with 7 bases matching TRBD1. The germline gives CDR1 KGHSH, CDR2 LQKENI. There are 15 residues in the CDR3. V was clipped by 2 bases and J by 5 bases; unmatched bases: 7. Written as DNA, the CDR3 is TGTGCCAGCTCACCATCGGGGACAGCAGGAGATACGCAGTATTTT. The encoded protein is CASSPSGTAGDTQYF.

The table lists this clone with a few counts. The J gene is TRBJ2-2, the V gene TRBV2, with 7 bases fitting TRBD1. The CDR3 loop spans 17 amino acids. CDR1 and CDR2 from the germline V gene are SNHLY and FYNNEI. The V gene end was trimmed by 3 bases and the J gene end by 4 bases; junction bases not matched to a gene: 11. The CDR3 protein is CASSDILAGGGTGELFF. The CDR3 region has the DNA TGTGCCAGCAGTGATATTTTGGCAGGGGGTGGCACCGGGGAGCTGTTTTTT.

V is TRBV24-1 and J is TRBJ2-5, with 14 bases fitting TRBD2. CDR1 is KGHDR, CDR2 SFDVKD, per germline. V lost 3 bases and J lost 2; bases outside the gene matches: 1. The CDR3 totals 16 residues. Written as DNA, the CDR3 is TGTGCCACCAGTGATGGACTAGCGGGGGGTCAAGAGACCCAGTACTTC. Protein product: CATSDGLAGGQETQYF.

The chain couples TRBV7-2 to TRBJ2-5; TRBD2 matches at 7 bases. Unmatched junction bases numbered 5, after V lost 1 base and J lost 0 bases. CDR3 size: 16 residues. CDR1 is SGHTA and CDR2 is FQGNSA in the germline V gene. CDR3 protein: CASSLVGGEYQETQYF. CDR3 in DNA: TGTGCCAGCAGCTTAGTGGGGGGGGAGTACCAAGAGACCCAGTACTTC. The full variable domain, rest sourced from reference TRBV7-2 and TRBJ2-5, is GAGVSQSPSNKVTEKGKDVELRCDPISGHTALYWYRQSLGQGLEFLIYFQGNSAPDKSGLPSDRFSAERTGGSVSTLTIQRTQQEDSAVYLCASSLVGGEYQETQYFGPGTRLLVL.

In its sample, this clone was seen once. The chain employs TRBV28 and TRBJ2-1, with a weak D call TRBD1 (5 bases). This CDR3 comprises 14 residues. The V and J ends lost 3 bases and 3 bases respectively, with 9 bases between them. Per germline, CDR1 MDHEN and CDR2 SYDVKM. CDR3 DNA: TGTGCCAGCAGTTTCAGGGAAAACTACAATGAGCAGTTCTTC. Its translation is CASSFRENYNEQFF.

The chain has TRBV7-2 and TRBJ2-1; 8 nucleotides line up with TRBD2. Germline CDR1 SGHTA, CDR2 FQGNSA. The junction had 11 bases not matched to a gene; V was cut back by 5 bases and J by 8 bases. The CDR3 is 15 amino acids. CDR3 protein: CASSVAGGGSYEQFF. The CDR3 coding sequence is TGTGCCAGCAGCGTCGCGGGGGGCGGGTCCTATGAGCAGTTCTTC.

This sequence joins TRBV24-1 and TRBJ1-2; 9 bases match TRBD1. The ends lost 5 bases at V and 4 bases at J; junction bases unmatched: 28. Germline V gene sequence: CDR1 KGHDR, CDR2 SFDVKD. The CDR3 contains 22 residues. In DNA, the CDR3 is TGTGCCACCAGTGGGCCAACTACAGCTACAGATAGAACAGGGGGCGCGAGCTATGGCTACACCTTC. This encodes CATSGPTTATDRTGGASYGYTF.

V is TRBV28 and J is TRBJ1-1; D ambiguous. Germline V CDR1 and CDR2: MDHEN, SYDVKM. The CDR3 length is 14 residues. V shed 3 bases and J shed 1 base, with 9 bases lying between them. CDR3 DNA sequence: TGTGCCAGCAGTTTGTCCGTCAGGAACACTGAAGCTTTCTTT. This sequence encodes CASSLSVRNTEAFF.

The V and J genes are TRBV18 and TRBJ2-3; 10 nucleotides line up with TRBD1. Germline V gene data show CDR1 as KGHSH and CDR2 as LQKENI. CDR3 size: 15 residues. V shed 6 bases and J 5 bases; nucleotides not matched to a gene: 8. CDR3 DNA: TGTGCCAGCTCGCCCCGGGACAGGGGAGGAGATACGCAGTATTTT. As protein: CASSPRDRGGDTQYF.

The chain couples TRBV7-2 to TRBJ1-5, with D uncertain. The CDR3 covers 13 residues. V was clipped by 3 bases and J by 6 bases, with 9 bases between them. From germline, CDR1 is SGHTA and CDR2 FQGNSA. CDR3 sequence (DNA): TGTGCCAGCAGCTTGACGGAGCGTCAGCCCCAGCATTTT. The encoded protein is CASSLTERQPQHF.

By sample share, this clone is medium-sized. The chain has TRBV7-8 and TRBJ1-6; TRBD1 agrees at 8 bases. The CDR3 loop spans 19 amino acids. The V and J ends lost 2 bases and 8 bases, in that order; junction bases with no gene match: 17. Germline CDR1 is SGHVS and CDR2 is FQNEAQ. The CDR3 coding sequence is TGTGCCAGCAGCTTATACCAGGACTATTCAGGGGGCGGGTATTCACCCCTCCACTTT. It translates to CASSLYQDYSGGGYSPLHF.

CDR3 nucleotides: TGTGCCAGCAGTCCCGACAGGGGGGGCCAGCCCCAGCATTTT. Protein: CASSPDRGGQPQHF. The chain has TRBV9 and TRBJ1-5; 9 bases align to TRBD1. With 5 bases clipped from V and 7 bases from J, the junction kept 7 bases outside the gene matches. Germline V gene sequence: CDR1 SGDLS, CDR2 YYNGEE. The CDR3 has 14 residues.

V and J are TRBV19 and TRBJ2-3, with 15 bases matching TRBD2. The V gene's germline CDR1 is LNHDA and CDR2 SQIVND (reference sequence). The CDR3 has 16 amino acids. The V gene end was trimmed by 3 bases and the J gene end by 8 bases; junction bases not matched to a gene: 6. The CDR3: CASSMRTSGGAGTQYF. The CDR3, as DNA: TGTGCCAGTAGTATGAGGACTAGCGGGGGGGCAGGTACGCAGTATTTT. Combining the CDR3 with reference TRBV19 and TRBJ2-3 gives the whole variable domain DGGITQSPKYLFRKEGQNVTLSCEQNLNHDAMYWYRQDPGQGLRLIYYSQIVNDFQKGDIAEGYSVSREKKESFPLTVTSAQKNPTAFYLCASSMRTSGGAGTQYFGPGTRLTVL.

The chain carries TRBV29-1 and TRBJ2-1, with D unresolved. Between the trimmed V and J ends, which lost 4 bases and 1 base, there was a span of 8 bases. Per the germline V gene, CDR1 is SQVTM and CDR2 is ANQGSEA. CDR3 length: 13 amino acids. Here the CDR3 DNA reads TGCAGCGTTGGTAGCAATTCCTACAATGAGCAGTTCTTC. Translated: CSVGSNSYNEQFF.

The V call is TRBV4-1, the J call TRBJ2-7; D is possibly TRBD2 (5 bases). Germline-derived CDR1 and CDR2 are MGHRA and YSYEKL. The CDR3 has 14 residues. V was clipped by 1 base and J by 5 bases, with 12 bases between them. CDR3 nucleotides: TGCGCCAGCAGCCAAGGAACCCTCGGGGACGAGCAGTACTTC. It encodes CASSQGTLGDEQYF.

The chain joins TRBV2 to TRBJ1-1; a possible D gene is TRBD1 (5 bases). With 5 bases removed from V and 5 bases from J, the gap between germline ends came to 12 bases. This CDR3 region has 13 residues. The germline V gene encodes CDR1 SNHLY and CDR2 FYNNEI. CDR3 nucleotides: TGTGCCAGCAGTTACGGTGGGGGGACTGAAGCTTTCTTT. Translated, it gives CASSYGGGTEAFF.

This clone has just one count. The J gene is TRBJ1-2, the V gene TRBV9, with 10 bases identical to TRBD1. The CDR3 extends over 15 amino acids. Germline V gives CDR1 SGDLS, CDR2 YYNGEE. J lost 6 bases, V lost 4 bases, and 9 bases had no gene match. CDR3 sequence reads: CASSPETGGGHGYTF. In DNA form, the CDR3 reads TGTGCCAGCAGCCCAGAGACAGGGGGCGGGCATGGCTACACCTTC.